Given below is one TCR beta chain in context. Its antigen is unidentified. The CDR3 has 13 residues. V shed 3 bases and J shed 3 bases, with 8 bases lying between them. This specimen comes from a study of Ad26.COV2.S vaccination and SARS-CoV-2 variants. Turning to the study itself: Donor was assigned to the Ad26.COV2.S arm of trial COV1001. Study results and caveats: Total T cell responses may have been underestimated by the TCR breadth and depth analyses.

Profiled with immunoSEQ multiplex PCR; TCRdb holds only in-frame clones, not every one. There are about 350,000 clones in the sample; roughly 90% occur only once, and around 4.5% lies in the top ten. As for treatment: roughly 19 received Ad26.COV2.S at low or high dose, single or two shots; five or six received placebo; per-sample allocation not given. Collection of the samples took place on day 63 after the first injection of vaccine or placebo. This TCR was sampled from a person aged 18-60 years who received the Ad26.COV2.S COVID-19 vaccine or a placebo. The gene calls are TRBV12-3 or TRBV12-4 and TRBJ1-2, with D perhaps TRBD1 (5 bases). The sample consisted of peripheral blood, taken in a trial of Ad26.COV2.S vaccine versus placebo. The DNA for the CDR3 is TGTGCCAGCAGTTTCGACAGAGACTATGGCTACACCTTC. Its translation: CASSFDRDYGYTF.